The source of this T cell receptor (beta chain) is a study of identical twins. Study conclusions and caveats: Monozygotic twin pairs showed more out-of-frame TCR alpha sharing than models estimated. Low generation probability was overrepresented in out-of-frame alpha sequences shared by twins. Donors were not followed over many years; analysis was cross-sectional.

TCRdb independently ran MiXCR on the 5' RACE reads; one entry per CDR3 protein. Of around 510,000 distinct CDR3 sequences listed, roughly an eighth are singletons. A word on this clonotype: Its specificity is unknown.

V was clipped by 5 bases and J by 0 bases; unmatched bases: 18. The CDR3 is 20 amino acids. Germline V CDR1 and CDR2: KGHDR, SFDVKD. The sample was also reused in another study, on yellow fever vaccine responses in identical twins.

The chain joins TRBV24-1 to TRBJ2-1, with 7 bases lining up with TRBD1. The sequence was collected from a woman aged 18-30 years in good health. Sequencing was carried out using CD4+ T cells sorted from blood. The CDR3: CATSGETGERDKPSYNEQFF. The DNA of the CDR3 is TGTGCCACCAGTGGGGAAACAGGGGAAAGAGATAAACCCTCCTACAATGAGCAGTTCTTC.